This T cell receptor beta chain was observed in a study of T cell changes during pregnancy in multiple sclerosis. The CDR3 spans 15 residues. Trimming cost V 6 bases and J 0 bases; bases outside gene matches: 6. Sequencing used immunoSEQ multiplex PCR; TCRdb keeps in-frame clones, though not all of them. The repertoire holds 50,000 or so clones, with 80% to 95% as singletons. The rearrangement joins TRBV23-1 to TRBJ2-7; 9 nucleotides line up with TRBD2. TRBV23-1 is flagged as an ORF with uncertain function. The TCR originated in a female donor with multiple sclerosis, enrolled in a pregnancy study. Sequenced here: peripheral blood, sampled in the third trimester of pregnancy. The CDR3 region has the DNA TGCGCCAGCAGCCAGCTAGCGGGATCCTCCTACGAGCAGTACTTC. As protein: CASSQLAGSSYEQYF.